This TCR beta chain comes out of a study of regulatory T cells in long-lasting Graves disease. Only a few counts were recorded for this clonotype. The germline V and J ends were trimmed by 7 bases and 2 bases, with 18 bases remaining between them. The germline V gene has CDR1 MNHEY and CDR2 SVGEGT. CDR3 length equals 15 residues. Time point reported: newly diagnosed GD, antithyroid drugs for less than 3 months. The authors made the TCR library using RNA they extracted from PBMCs. To make TCR beta libraries, researchers used iRepertoire HTBI primers and Arm-PCR of CDR3 regions. TCRdb re-called the multiplex PCR reads with MiXCR, one entry per CDR3 protein. The sample includes 500,000 or so distinct CDR3 sequences, around 15% seen only once; the top ten take 12%. The data also belong to a second study, concerning T cells in Graves' hyperthyroidism and ophthalmopathy.

The receptor's source is a man aged 40-55 years with Graves disease. This chain joins TRBV6-2 or TRBV6-3 and TRBJ2-7, with D possibly matching TRBD2 (5 bases). The sequences come from peripheral blood mononuclear cells (PBMCs), collected at new diagnosis, from a patient treated with antithyroid drugs. This chain's CDR3 is CASIPSKEAAYEQYF. The CDR3 region has the DNA TGTGCCAGCATCCCATCAAAGGAAGCGGCCTACGAGCAGTACTTC.